The source of this T cell receptor beta chain is a study of blood T cell repertoires in COVID-19. Assay: immunoSEQ multiplex PCR; the TCRdb copy retains only in-frame clones and omits some. This table holds a few hundred thousand clones, about 90% found once. The CDR3 has 14 amino acids. CDR1 is MNHEY, CDR2 SVGAGI, per germline. The V and J ends lost 4 bases and 1 base, in that order; junction bases with no gene match: 3. This clonotype originated in a woman in her 30s who had recovered from COVID-19. V and J are TRBV6-5 and TRBJ1-1, with 7 bases that match TRBD1. Material: PBMCs or T cells enriched from blood (not recorded which). The chain's CDR3 is CASSSGTANTEAFF. The DNA for the CDR3 is TGTGCCAGCAGTTCCGGGACAGCGAACACTGAAGCTTTCTTT.